The present TCR delta chain was sequenced within a study of gamma-delta T cells after stem cell transplantation. Germline loops: CDR1 GEAIGNYY, CDR2 EKD. The CDR3 loop spans 17 amino acids. The V gene end was trimmed by 3 bases and the J gene end by 2 bases; junction bases not matched to a gene: 8. TCRdb re-called the RT-PCR reads using CATT. The sample holds roughly 1,900 delta-chain clones, approximately 20% seen once. The chain uses TRDV2 and TRDJ1, with 13 positions matching TRDD3. The sequencing sample was made of gamma-delta T cells. This sequence originates from a human donor. It is not recorded whose cells these are; they may come from a transplant donor. CDR3 loop: CACDSVLGDTRTDKLIF. In DNA form, the CDR3 reads TGTGCCTGTGACTCCGTACTGGGGGATACGAGGACCGATAAACTCATCTTT.